The 24 T cell receptor beta chains in this list originate from one sample, sequenced in a study of T cells in localized non-small cell lung cancer (TCRdb year 2020). Library preparation employed the immunoSEQ multiplex PCR assay. The table comes from immuneACCESS by way of TCRdb, which keeps in-frame sequences with V and J called. Part of the clones is missing from these tables; in studies checked, under half for an unresolved V gene and the rest for unknown reasons. The table for this sample lists about 830 clones; 21% of them were counted only once. Around 20% of the sample is held by the ten biggest clonotypes. Sequenced material: normal lung tissue next to the tumor, taken before any cancer treatment. These TCRs come from a man aged 35-69 years with stage II lung adenocarcinoma.

This clone was seen only a few times. The V call is TRBV6-8, the J call TRBJ1-1, with TRBD1 matching 8 bases. Germline assignment: CDR1 MNHGY and CDR2 SAAAGT. Trimming removed 5 bases from V and 10 bases from J; junction bases left unmatched: 9. This CDR3 has 13 amino acids. The CDR3 sequence is CASSVSLQGGAFF. The CDR3 DNA reads as TGTGCCAGCAGTGTAAGCCTACAGGGGGGAGCTTTCTTT.

This clone was observed a few times. J is TRBJ2-5 and V is TRBV19; 8 bases line up with TRBD2. V gave up 4 bases and J gave up 5 bases; unmatched junction bases: 12. The CDR3 has 16 residues. Germline V CDR1 and CDR2: LNHDA, SQIVND (reference sequence). The CDR3 DNA is TGTGCCAGTAGTACCCGAAGGAGCGGGGGTATGGAGACCCAGTACTTC. It is translated as CASSTRRSGGMETQYF. Variable domain in full (rest from reference TRBV19 and TRBJ2-5): DGGITQSPKYLFRKEGQNVTLSCEQNLNHDAMYWYRQDPGQGLRLIYYSQIVNDFQKGDIAEGYSVSREKKESFPLTVTSAQKNPTAFYLCASSTRRSGGMETQYFGPGTRLLVL.

This clone showed up just a few times. The V gene is TRBV6-8, the J gene TRBJ2-6, with D perhaps TRBD1 (6 bases). V was trimmed by 5 bases and J by 2 bases, leaving 16 bases between them. CDR3 length: 17 amino acids. Germline V gives CDR1 MNHGY, CDR2 SAAAGT. CDR3 sequence (DNA): TGTGCCAGCAGTAAACAGGGAAATAGGGCTGGGGCCAACGTCCTGACTTTC. Translated, it gives CASSKQGNRAGANVLTF.

The V and J genes are TRBV6-7 and TRBJ2-1; 9 positions match TRBD2. TRBV6-7 is designated an ORF whose function remains uncertain. The CDR3 loop spans 16 amino acids. J lost 7 bases, V lost 5 bases, and 12 bases had no gene match. The CDR3 DNA is TGTGCCAGCAGTCTGGAGGCCCGCGGGGGGGCAAATGAGCAGTTCTTC. Its translation is CASSLEARGGANEQFF.

By proportion, this clone is medium-sized. The rearrangement links TRBV9 to TRBJ2-7; 12 nucleotides align to TRBD2. Germline V CDR1 and CDR2: SGDLS, YYNGEE. The CDR3 contains 16 residues. V shed 4 bases, J shed 6 bases, and the junction held 11 bases outside the gene matches. The DNA for the CDR3 is TGTGCCAGCAGCACAGAAGGACTAGCGGGATTACCCGAGCAGTACTTC. This translates into CASSTEGLAGLPEQYF.

The chain joins TRBV5-1 to TRBJ2-1; 12 positions match TRBD2. The length of the CDR3 is 15 residues. V shed 6 bases, J shed 8 bases, and the junction held 9 bases outside the gene matches. Germline V CDR1 and CDR2: SGHRS, YFSETQ. The CDR3 sequence is CASKALAGGRDEQFF. Written as DNA, the CDR3 is TGCGCCAGCAAGGCTCTAGCGGGGGGGCGTGATGAGCAGTTCTTC.

This rearrangement joins TRBV29-1 to TRBJ2-2, with a weak D call TRBD1 (6 bases). Germline V CDR1 and CDR2: SQVTM, ANQGSEA. V was clipped by 6 bases and J by 3 bases, with 17 bases between them. The CDR3 is 15 residues long. The CDR3 protein is CSVKASGVDTGELFF. The CDR3 nucleotides read TGCAGCGTAAAGGCTTCAGGGGTGGACACCGGGGAGCTGTTTTTT.

This chain joins TRBV18 and TRBJ1-2, with 10 positions matching TRBD1. With V trimmed by 6 bases and J by 1 base, 8 bases remained unmatched. CDR1 KGHSH and CDR2 LQKENI come from the germline V gene. The CDR3 has 16 amino acids. CDR3 nucleotides: TGTGCCAGCTCTGCGACAGGGGGCCCTTATAACTATGGCTACACCTTC. Translation: CASSATGGPYNYGYTF.

The sample holds a few counts of this clone. The CDR3 protein is CASSVGQGVGYTF. The CDR3 DNA reads TGCGCCAGCAGCGTGGGACAGGGGGTTGGCTACACCTTC. The V and J genes are TRBV23-1 and TRBJ1-2; 11 nucleotides agree with TRBD1. TRBV23-1 is labeled an ORF, and its function is uncertain. V lost 6 bases, J lost 7 bases, and 4 bases stayed unmatched. The CDR3 consists of 13 residues.

This clone occurred a few times. The V call is TRBV11-3, the J call TRBJ2-5; 10 nucleotides line up with TRBD2. The CDR3 sequence is 16 residues long. CDR1 SGHNT and CDR2 YENEEA come from the germline V gene. With 3 bases clipped from V and 3 bases from J, the junction kept 7 bases outside the gene matches. Here the CDR3 DNA reads TGTGCCAGCAGCTTGGGGGCTAGCGGGAGCGAAGAGACCCAGTACTTC. Amino acid sequence: CASSLGASGSEETQYF.

The genes are TRBV11-3 and TRBJ2-7, with D tentatively TRBD2 (6 bases). The V gene lost 3 bases and the J gene lost 7 bases, with 19 bases spanning the gap. CDR3 length: 15 amino acids. Germline assignment: CDR1 SGHNT and CDR2 YENEEA. The CDR3 is CASSLAWGGLREQYF. The CDR3 nucleotides are TGTGCCAGCAGCTTGGCCTGGGGAGGCCTTAGGGAGCAGTACTTC.

This clone showed up just a few times. The genes are TRBV19 and TRBJ2-3; the match to TRBD2 covers 7 bases. The CDR3 runs 14 residues. Losses at the gene ends were 4 bases for V and 4 bases for J; bases not matched to a gene: 5. Looked up from germline, CDR1 is LNHDA and CDR2 is SQIVND (reference sequence). In DNA form, the CDR3 reads TGTGCCAGTAGTAACCTGGGAGGGGCAGATACGCAGTATTTT. Translation gives CASSNLGGADTQYF.

Judged by abundance, this clone is medium-sized. The rearrangement joins TRBV6-8 to TRBJ2-5; D gene ambiguous. CDR3 length: 16 amino acids. Germline V gene sequence: CDR1 MNHGY, CDR2 SAAAGT. The ends were cut back, 7 bases at V and 2 bases at J, with 20 bases in the middle. The CDR3 spells CASIPTWSSYQETQYF. The CDR3 coding sequence is TGTGCCAGCATTCCGACGTGGAGTTCTTATCAAGAGACCCAGTACTTC.

In this sample, this clone turned up a few times. V is TRBV10-2 and J is TRBJ2-3, with D uncertain. This CDR3 spans 14 amino acids. Trimming removed 6 bases at V and 0 bases at J, with 10 bases between. Looked up from germline, CDR1 is WSHSY and CDR2 is SAAADI. The DNA of the CDR3 is TGCGCCAGCAGAGAAGGTGGTAGCACAGATACGCAGTATTTT. Its protein is CASREGGSTDTQYF.

This clone was recorded a few times. At one of its ends the junction is not consistent with the germline gene, which may arise from a read error. CDR3 residues: CAISDYLGDSNTEAFF. The CDR3 DNA follows: TGTGCCATCAGTGACTATCTCGGGGATTCGAACACTGAAGCTTTCTTT. The chain is built from TRBV6-8 and TRBJ1-1; D unclear. Germline loops: CDR1 MNHGY, CDR2 SAAAGT. This CDR3 comprises 16 residues.

This clone is medium-sized within its sample. CDR3 sequence reads: CASSLAPAGGRETQYF. CDR3 DNA: TGTGCCAGCAGCTTGGCGCCGGCCGGAGGGAGAGAGACCCAGTACTTC. This sequence joins TRBV11-3 and TRBJ2-5, with TRBD2 as a possible D gene (6 bases). The CDR3 has 16 amino acids. V lost 3 bases, J lost 4 bases, and 18 bases lay in between. Germline lookup yields CDR1 SGHNT and CDR2 YENEEA.

Only a few counts were recorded for this clone. The rearrangement joins TRBV19 to TRBJ1-4; no clear D. CDR3 length: 17 residues. CDR1 LNHDA and CDR2 SQIVND come from the germline V gene (reference sequence). Trimming took 1 base from V and 0 from J, leaving 12 bases between them. The CDR3 is CASSIAPPDATNEKLFF. The CDR3 nucleotides read TGTGCCAGTAGTATAGCCCCCCCAGACGCAACTAATGAAAAACTGTTTTTT.

This clone was counted between two and nine times. The chain uses TRBV10-3 and TRBJ1-1; D remains ambiguous. The CDR3 spans 13 residues. V was clipped by 10 bases and J by 5 bases, with 17 bases between them. Looked up from germline, CDR1 is ENHRY and CDR2 is SYGVKD. As DNA, the CDR3 is TGTGCCAGCCGGCCGGGGAGAAGGACTGAAGCTTTCTTT. The encoded protein is CASRPGRRTEAFF.

This clone was observed a few times. This chain joins TRBV7-1 and TRBJ2-7, with 11 bases fitting TRBD1. TRBV7-1 is an ORF for which the function is uncertain. V lost 5 bases and J lost 6; bases outside the gene matches: 3. The CDR3 covers 13 residues. In DNA, the CDR3 is TGTGCCAGCAGCAGGACAGGGGGCTTCGAGCAGTACTTC. Protein product: CASSRTGGFEQYF.

This clone was seen a few times. The chain joins TRBV6-8 to TRBJ1-1; TRBD1 matches 8 bases. With V trimmed by 4 bases and J by 5 bases, 3 bases remained unmatched. The CDR3 totals 13 residues. Per germline, CDR1 MNHGY and CDR2 SAAAGT. The CDR3 is CASSWTGMTEAFF. The CDR3 DNA reads TGTGCCAGCAGTTGGACAGGGATGACTGAAGCTTTCTTT.

The chain links TRBV18 to TRBJ1-6, with D possibly matching TRBD1 (5 bases). V was shortened by 3 bases and J by 1 base, with 10 bases between the two germline ends. Germline CDR1 KGHSH, CDR2 LQKENI. This CDR3 contains 16 residues. CDR3 DNA sequence: TGTGCCAGCTCACCTCCCGGGGGGTCCTATAATTCACCCCTCCACTTT. Translation gives CASSPPGGSYNSPLHF. The complete variable domain, with remaining parts taken from reference TRBV18 and TRBJ1-6, reads NAGVMQNPRHLVRRRGQEARLRCSPMKGHSHVYWYRQLPEEGLKFMVYLQKENIIDESGMPKERFSAEFPKEGPSILRIQQVVRGDSAAYFCASSPPGGSYNSPLHFGNGTRLTVT.

The rearrangement links TRBV6-8 to TRBJ2-2; D possibly uses TRBD1 or TRBD2 (6 bases each). Between the trimmed V and J ends, which lost 6 bases and 0 bases, there was a span of 14 bases. The CDR3 is 16 amino acids. The germline CDR1 and CDR2 sequences are MNHGY and SAAAGT. The CDR3, as DNA: TGTGCCAGCAGCTTAGGGGGGTTCCCGAACACCGGGGAGCTGTTTTTT. Its protein product is CASSLGGFPNTGELFF.

By frequency in the sample, this clone is large. The chain links TRBV6-8 to TRBJ1-4, with D possibly being TRBD1 (5 bases). The CDR3 extends over 14 amino acids. V was shortened by 2 bases and J by 8 bases, with 12 bases between the two germline ends. CDR1 is MNHGY and CDR2 is SAAAGT in the germline V gene. The CDR3 here is CASSYDSIGEKLFF. The CDR3 DNA reads as TGTGCCAGCAGTTACGACAGCATTGGGGAAAAACTGTTTTTT.

The chain combines TRBV28 with TRBJ2-5, with a tentative D call TRBD2 (5 bases). The CDR3 sequence is 12 residues long. From germline, CDR1 is MDHEN and CDR2 SYDVKM. V lost 10 bases, J lost 5 bases, and 14 bases lay in between. The CDR3 coding sequence is TGTGCCACTTCGAGGGAACCGGAGACCCAGTACTTC. Its protein is CATSREPETQYF.